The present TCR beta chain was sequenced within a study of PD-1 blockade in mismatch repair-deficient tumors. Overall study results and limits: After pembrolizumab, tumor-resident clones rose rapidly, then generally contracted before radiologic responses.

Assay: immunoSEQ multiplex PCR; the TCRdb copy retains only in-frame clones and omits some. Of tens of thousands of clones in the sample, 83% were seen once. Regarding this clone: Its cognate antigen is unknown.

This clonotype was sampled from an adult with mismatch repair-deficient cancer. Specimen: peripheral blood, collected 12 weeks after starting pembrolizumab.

CDR3 protein: CASSYGTSGTDEQFF. The CDR3 bases are TGTGCCAGCAGCTACGGGACTAGCGGTACAGATGAGCAGTTCTTC. This chain uses TRBV7-9 with TRBJ2-1, with 11 bases identical to TRBD2. The CDR3 extends over 15 amino acids. Trimming took 4 bases from V and 8 from J; bases not matched to a gene: 7. Germline loops: CDR1 SEHNR, CDR2 FQNEAQ (reference sequence).